The source of this T cell receptor beta chain is a study of blood T cell repertoires in COVID-19. TCRdb's table, derived via immunoSEQ multiplex PCR, lists solely in-frame clones and lacks some. The sample records fewer than 90,000 clones, about 85% being singletons. V lost 7 bases to trimming and J lost 5 bases; unmatched junction nucleotides: 7. CDR3 length: 15 residues. The V gene's germline CDR1 is MNHEY and CDR2 SVGAGI. The receptor comes from a man between 65 and 80 years old with active COVID-19. The sequenced sample consisted of peripheral blood. This chain uses TRBV6-5 with TRBJ2-5, with 13 bases aligning to TRBD2. CDR3 nucleotides: TGTGCCAGCACCCTGCCGACTAGCGGGAGGGAGACCCAGTACTTC. Protein: CASTLPTSGRETQYF.